Below, 16 T cell receptor beta chains from the same sample are listed, as sequenced in a study of OX40 agonist ivuxolimab in advanced cancers. Only in-frame clones appear in the TCRdb table, and some are missing; sequencing was by immunoSEQ multiplex PCR. The sample holds tens of thousands of clones, 88% seen once. The source material was CD4+ or CD8+ T cells sorted from blood, sampled in a trial of the OX40 agonist ivuxolimab. These receptors were taken from an adult with an advanced solid tumor such as melanoma, head and neck, liver or kidney cancer.

The chain has TRBV28 and TRBJ2-5; TRBD1 is a possible D gene (5 bases). Germline V gives CDR1 MDHEN, CDR2 SYDVKM. The CDR3 has 14 amino acids. The V end was cut by 5 bases, the J end by 5 bases, with 15 bases between. CDR3 sequence (DNA): TGTGCCAGCAGTACCCAGGGCAGGATGGAGACCCAGTACTTC. Translated, it gives CASSTQGRMETQYF.

V and J are TRBV27 and TRBJ2-5, with D possibly TRBD1 on 6 matching bases. Germline V lookup: CDR1 MNHEY, CDR2 SMNVEV (reference sequence). The V end was cut by 5 bases, the J end by 4 bases, with 11 bases between. The CDR3 runs 13 residues. The DNA for the CDR3 is TGTGCCAGCAGTCGCGACAGGTTAGAGACCCAGTACTTC. This translates into CASSRDRLETQYF.

This chain connects TRBV5-6 to TRBJ2-7, with D possibly matching TRBD2 (7 bases). CDR1 SGHDT and CDR2 YYEEEE come from the germline V gene. V lost 7 bases and J lost 0, with 11 bases in between. This CDR3 has 13 residues. DNA for the CDR3: TGTGCCAGCGGGAGGGACACCTCCTACGAGCAGTACTTC. Protein sequence: CASGRDTSYEQYF.

The chain joins TRBV19 to TRBJ2-1; 10 bases are a match to TRBD1. The CDR3 extends over 20 amino acids. The V gene's germline CDR1 is LNHDA and CDR2 SQIVND (reference sequence). Trimming removed 6 bases from V and 0 bases from J; junction bases left unmatched: 17. The CDR3 is CASRKTGGAILARSYNEQFF. Written as DNA, the CDR3 is TGTGCCAGTAGAAAGACAGGGGGCGCGATCCTCGCACGCTCCTACAATGAGCAGTTCTTC.

The CDR3 nucleotides read TGTGCCACCCAGGCGGGGAGCTCTGGAAACACCATATATTTT. Its protein is CATQAGSSGNTIYF. The V gene is TRBV19, the J gene TRBJ1-3; D is unclear. The germline CDR1 and CDR2 sequences are LNHDA and SQIVND (reference sequence). V was cut by 10 bases and J by 0 bases, with 13 bases left in between. The CDR3 contains 14 residues.

This clone was seen a handful of times. The V gene is TRBV2, the J gene TRBJ1-2; the match to TRBD1 covers 7 bases. The CDR3 loop spans 14 amino acids. In germline, CDR1 is SNHLY, CDR2 FYNNEI. Losses at the gene ends were 6 bases for V and 7 bases for J; bases not matched to a gene: 11. CDR3 in DNA: TGTGCCAGCAGCGTGACAGGGTCTGAAGTTGGCTACACCTTC. It yields the protein CASSVTGSEVGYTF.

V gene TRBV18 combines with J gene TRBJ2-1, with 9 bases lining up with TRBD1. CDR3 size: 15 residues. The germline gives CDR1 KGHSH, CDR2 LQKENI. Trimming cost V 4 bases and J 9 bases; bases outside gene matches: 10. CDR3 sequence (DNA): TGTGCCAGCTCACTACAGGGGGCCTTCGGGGGTGAGCAGTTCTTC. It codes for CASSLQGAFGGEQFF.

The J gene is TRBJ2-6, the V gene TRBV18; D perhaps matches TRBD1 (6 bases). The CDR3 runs to 18 residues. With 3 bases removed from V and 1 base from J, the gap between germline ends came to 16 bases. Germline CDR1 and CDR2: KGHSH and LQKENI. CDR3 DNA: TGTGCCAGCTCACCGTGGGACATATCCCAATCTGGGGCCAACGTCCTGACTTTC. This sequence encodes CASSPWDISQSGANVLTF. Filled out from reference TRBV18 and TRBJ2-6, the complete variable domain reads NAGVMQNPRHLVRRRGQEARLRCSPMKGHSHVYWYRQLPEEGLKFMVYLQKENIIDESGMPKERFSAEFPKEGPSILRIQQVVRGDSAAYFCASSPWDISQSGANVLTFGAGSRLTVL.

The chain employs TRBV5-1 and TRBJ2-3; D ambiguous. Germline CDR1 SGHRS, CDR2 YFSETQ. V lost 0 bases to trimming and J lost 4 bases, with 6 bases between them. The CDR3 spans 13 residues. This CDR3 reads CASSLAAPDTQYF. Written as DNA, the CDR3 is TGCGCCAGCAGCTTGGCGGCCCCAGATACGCAGTATTTT.

Worth noting for this clone: Possible read error: a much larger clone is one base away. Other DNA sequences in this sample translate to the same CDR3. The V and J genes are TRBV6-5 and TRBJ1-2; TRBD1 might be the D (6 bases). The length of the CDR3 is 13 residues. V was shortened by 11 bases and J by 7 bases, with 20 bases between the two germline ends. The V gene's germline CDR1 is MNHEY and CDR2 SVGAGI. The CDR3 region is CAARPFRGSGYTF. The CDR3 region has the DNA TGTGCCGCACGTCCTTTCAGGGGAAGTGGCTACACCTTC.

The chain has TRBV6-6 and TRBJ1-2; 10 bases agree with TRBD1. The CDR3 loop spans 13 amino acids. The germline V gene encodes CDR1 MNHNY and CDR2 SVGAGI (reference sequence). Trimming removed 4 bases from V and 8 bases from J; junction bases left unmatched: 4. CDR3: CASSSRTGGGYTF. In DNA, the CDR3 is TGTGCCAGCAGTTCCAGGACAGGGGGAGGCTACACCTTC.

The chain links TRBV18 to TRBJ1-1; D not certain. With 6 bases removed from V and 7 bases from J, the gap between germline ends came to 15 bases. Per the germline V gene, CDR1 is KGHSH and CDR2 is LQKENI. This CDR3 spans 13 amino acids. CDR3 nucleotide sequence: TGTGCCAGCTCCCAGAGTGAGCGTGATGAAGCTTTCTTT. This gives the protein CASSQSERDEAFF. Combining the CDR3 with reference TRBV18 and TRBJ1-1 gives the whole variable domain NAGVMQNPRHLVRRRGQEARLRCSPMKGHSHVYWYRQLPEEGLKFMVYLQKENIIDESGMPKERFSAEFPKEGPSILRIQQVVRGDSAAYFCASSQSERDEAFFGQGTRLTVV.

The chain recombines TRBV11-2 with TRBJ2-7; TRBD1 matches 11 bases. J was trimmed by 6 bases and V by 2 bases; bases with no gene match: 6. This CDR3 has 15 amino acids. Germline V gene data show CDR1 as SGHAT and CDR2 as FQNNGV. In DNA, the CDR3 is TGTGCCAGCAGCTTATCCGGGACAGGGGGGGGCGAGCAGTACTTC. Amino acid sequence: CASSLSGTGGGEQYF.

The rearrangement links TRBV9 to TRBJ2-7, with 8 positions matching TRBD1. There are 15 residues in the CDR3. The V gene end was trimmed by 3 bases and the J gene end by 5 bases; junction bases not matched to a gene: 10. Germline CDR1 SGDLS, CDR2 YYNGEE. The CDR3, as DNA: TGTGCCAGCAGCGCACAGGGGGAGTTCATCCACGAGCAGTACTTC. Its translation is CASSAQGEFIHEQYF.

This chain joins TRBV11-3 and TRBJ1-2; D gene ambiguous. Trimming removed 7 bases from V and 2 bases from J, with 14 bases in between. The CDR3 sequence is 14 residues long. Germline V lookup: CDR1 SGHNT, CDR2 YENEEA. The CDR3 nucleotides are TGTGCCAGCACCCCCGGAACTGAGAACTATGGCTACACCTTC. Translating it yields CASTPGTENYGYTF.

The V call is TRBV28, the J call TRBJ2-7; D ambiguous. V was trimmed by 2 bases and J by 3 bases, leaving 5 bases between them. The germline gives CDR1 MDHEN, CDR2 SYDVKM. This CDR3 is 12 amino acids long. The CDR3 DNA is TGTGCCAGCAGTTTAGGGCTCTACGAGCAGTACTTC. It codes for CASSLGLYEQYF.